This is a list of T cell receptor beta chains from one sample in a study of response to subunit inactivated influenza vaccine. MiXCR was run by TCRdb on the RT-PCR reads, yielding one entry per CDR3 protein. The data show about 520,000 distinct CDR3 sequences, approximately 10% seen once. This material consisted of PBMCs from blood, taken about 40 days after vaccination. All receptors come from a man aged 45 to 65 who received an inactivated influenza vaccine. Both conserved end residues are part of each CDR3. A D gene is named only where the DNA matches it firmly. Some rows have no size entry. The others give once, few or many, or a class for an expanded clone.

v_gene: TRBV10-3
abundance: few
d_gene: -
j_gene: TRBJ2-5
CDR3aa: CAISDYERTQYF
CDR3nt: TGTGCCATCAGTGATTACGAACGGACCCAGTACTTC

v_gene: TRBV4-1
abundance: -
d_gene: TRBD1
j_gene: TRBJ2-3
CDR3aa: CASSHGQGRADTQYF
CDR3nt: TGCGCCAGCAGCCACGGACAGGGGCGGGCAGATACGCAGTATTTT

v_gene: TRBV15
abundance: few
d_gene: TRBD1
j_gene: TRBJ2-1
CDR3aa: CATSISTGTGVEDEQFF
CDR3nt: TGTGCCACCAGCATCTCAACCGGGACAGGGGTTGAGGATGAGCAGTTCTTC

v_gene: TRBV19
abundance: few
d_gene: -
j_gene: TRBJ2-7
CDR3aa: CASSDLGKSEQYF
CDR3nt: TGTGCCAGTAGTGACCTAGGGAAATCCGAGCAGTACTTC

v_gene: TRBV4-2
abundance: -
d_gene: TRBD2
j_gene: TRBJ2-5
CDR3aa: CASSPASGRSQETQYF
CDR3nt: TGTGCCAGCAGCCCTGCTAGCGGGAGAAGTCAAGAGACCCAGTACTTC

v_gene: TRBV4-3
abundance: few
d_gene: -
j_gene: TRBJ2-1
CDR3aa: CASSQGRRSGGRNEQFF
CDR3nt: TGCGCCAGCAGCCAAGGACGGCGTAGTGGAGGTAGGAATGAGCAGTTCTTC

v_gene: TRBV5-1
abundance: few
d_gene: TRBD1
j_gene: TRBJ1-4
CDR3aa: CASSLGTGDGKLFF
CDR3nt: TGCGCCAGCAGCTTGGGGACAGGGGATGGAAAACTGTTTTTT

v_gene: TRBV7-9
abundance: -
d_gene: TRBD1
j_gene: TRBJ1-6
CDR3aa: CASSMDRAAGSPLHF
CDR3nt: TGTGCCAGCAGCATGGACAGGGCAGCCGGTTCACCCCTCCACTTT

v_gene: TRBV25-1
abundance: many
d_gene: -
j_gene: TRBJ1-1
CDR3aa: CASSTIDSNTEAFF
CDR3nt: TGTGCCAGCAGTACCATCGACAGCAACACTGAAGCTTTCTTT

v_gene: TRBV12-3/TRBV12-4
abundance: many
d_gene: -
j_gene: TRBJ2-5
CDR3aa: CASSLGSSLVTQYF
CDR3nt: TGTGCCAGCAGTTTGGGCAGCTCCCTCGTGACCCAGTACTTC

v_gene: TRBV12-3/TRBV12-4
abundance: many
d_gene: -
j_gene: TRBJ2-3
CDR3aa: CATWGHQTDTQYF
CDR3nt: TGTGCCACCTGGGGACATCAAACAGATACGCAGTATTTT

v_gene: TRBV20-1
abundance: -
d_gene: TRBD1
j_gene: TRBJ2-3
CDR3aa: CSARMHRGFTDTQYF
CDR3nt: TGCAGTGCTAGGATGCACAGGGGATTCACAGATACGCAGTATTTT

v_gene: TRBV3-1
abundance: -
d_gene: -
j_gene: TRBJ2-7
CDR3aa: CASSPERLRVHEQYF
CDR3nt: TGTGCCAGCAGCCCCGAGAGGTTAAGGGTCCACGAGCAGTACTTC

v_gene: TRBV6-1
abundance: few
d_gene: -
j_gene: TRBJ1-1
CDR3aa: CASRREVSYTEAFF
CDR3nt: TGTGCCAGCAGACGGGAGGTTTCGTACACTGAAGCTTTCTTT

v_gene: TRBV15
abundance: -
d_gene: -
j_gene: TRBJ2-1
CDR3aa: CATSSGLAGHNEQFF
CDR3nt: TGTGCCACCAGCAGTGGTCTAGCCGGCCACAATGAGCAGTTCTTC

v_gene: TRBV12-3/TRBV12-4
abundance: -
d_gene: TRBD2
j_gene: TRBJ2-3
CDR3aa: CASTHGLAPDTQYF
CDR3nt: TGTGCCAGCACCCATGGACTAGCTCCAGATACGCAGTATTTT

v_gene: TRBV20-1
abundance: few
d_gene: TRBD1
j_gene: TRBJ2-7
CDR3aa: CSAPDRVSSYEQYF
CDR3nt: TGCAGTGCCCCTGACAGGGTTTCGTCTTACGAGCAGTACTTC

v_gene: TRBV10-3
abundance: few
d_gene: -
j_gene: TRBJ1-1
CDR3aa: CAIRPTGYTEAFF
CDR3nt: TGTGCCATCAGACCAACTGGGTACACTGAAGCTTTCTTT

v_gene: TRBV18
abundance: -
d_gene: -
j_gene: TRBJ2-1
CDR3aa: CASSPPQPSYNEQFF
CDR3nt: TGTGCCAGCTCACCCCCCCAACCTTCCTACAATGAGCAGTTCTTC

v_gene: TRBV7-7
abundance: many
d_gene: -
j_gene: TRBJ2-1
CDR3aa: CASTKGHGLNEQFF
CDR3nt: TGTGCTAGCACCAAAGGCCACGGACTCAATGAGCAGTTCTTC

v_gene: TRBV10-3
abundance: few
d_gene: TRBD2
j_gene: TRBJ2-7
CDR3aa: CAISEFGGRGAYEQYF
CDR3nt: TGTGCCATCAGTGAGTTCGGCGGGAGGGGGGCCTACGAGCAGTACTTC

v_gene: TRBV5-1
abundance: few
d_gene: TRBD2
j_gene: TRBJ2-3
CDR3aa: CASRQGLAAADTQYF
CDR3nt: TGCGCCAGCAGACAGGGACTAGCGGCAGCAGATACGCAGTATTTT

v_gene: TRBV5-1
abundance: many
d_gene: -
j_gene: TRBJ1-2
CDR3aa: CASSLDSGYTF
CDR3nt: TGCGCCAGCAGCTTGGACAGCGGCTACACCTTC

v_gene: TRBV20-1
abundance: -
d_gene: -
j_gene: TRBJ1-2
CDR3aa: CSALYHDADGYTF
CDR3nt: TGCAGTGCTCTCTACCATGACGCAGATGGCTACACCTTC

v_gene: TRBV12-3/TRBV12-4
abundance: -
d_gene: -
j_gene: TRBJ2-6
CDR3aa: CASSPSTGANVLTF
CDR3nt: TGTGCCAGCAGTCCCTCGACCGGGGCCAACGTCCTGACTTTC

v_gene: TRBV11-2
abundance: few
d_gene: TRBD2
j_gene: TRBJ2-5
CDR3aa: CASSFRLAGEVETQYF
CDR3nt: TGTGCCAGCAGCTTTAGACTAGCGGGGGAGGTAGAGACCCAGTACTTC

v_gene: TRBV27
abundance: -
d_gene: -
j_gene: TRBJ1-4
CDR3aa: CASSLINGEKLFF
CDR3nt: TGTGCCAGCAGTTTGATTAATGGTGAAAAACTGTTTTTT

v_gene: TRBV3-1
abundance: few
d_gene: -
j_gene: TRBJ1-6
CDR3aa: CASGGGPNSPLHF
CDR3nt: TGTGCCAGCGGCGGGGGTCCTAATTCACCCCTCCACTTT

v_gene: TRBV4-3
abundance: many
d_gene: -
j_gene: TRBJ2-3
CDR3aa: CASSMDPGGADTQYF
CDR3nt: TGCGCCAGCAGCATGGACCCAGGTGGGGCAGATACGCAGTATTTT

v_gene: TRBV29-1
abundance: many
d_gene: TRBD2
j_gene: TRBJ2-3
CDR3aa: CSVTSGYTDTQYF
CDR3nt: TGCAGCGTTACTAGCGGATACACAGATACGCAGTATTTT

v_gene: TRBV28
abundance: few
d_gene: TRBD2
j_gene: TRBJ2-3
CDR3aa: CASSSEPGLAGTLLYTQYF
CDR3nt: TGTGCCAGCAGTTCCGAGCCGGGACTAGCGGGGACACTTCTTTATACGCAGTATTTT

v_gene: TRBV11-2
abundance: few
d_gene: TRBD1
j_gene: TRBJ2-3
CDR3aa: CASSFERTGDTDTQYF
CDR3nt: TGTGCCAGCAGCTTCGAGCGGACAGGGGACACAGATACGCAGTATTTT

v_gene: TRBV29-1
abundance: many
d_gene: TRBD2
j_gene: TRBJ2-1
CDR3aa: CSVRGGTSGYNEQFF
CDR3nt: TGCAGCGTTAGGGGTGGGACTAGCGGATACAATGAGCAGTTCTTC

v_gene: TRBV20-1
abundance: few
d_gene: -
j_gene: TRBJ2-4
CDR3aa: CSANSLAKNIQYF
CDR3nt: TGCAGTGCTAACTCCCTAGCCAAAAACATTCAGTACTTC

v_gene: TRBV20-1
abundance: few
d_gene: -
j_gene: TRBJ2-1
CDR3aa: CSARKPGGYNEQFF
CDR3nt: TGCAGTGCTAGAAAGCCAGGGGGGTACAATGAGCAGTTCTTC

v_gene: TRBV11-2
abundance: many
d_gene: -
j_gene: TRBJ2-3
CDR3aa: CASSLGLLTVDTQYF
CDR3nt: TGTGCCAGCAGCTTAGGGTTACTGACCGTAGATACGCAGTATTTT

v_gene: TRBV11-1
abundance: -
d_gene: TRBD1
j_gene: TRBJ1-1
CDR3aa: CASTEQGVDSEAFF
CDR3nt: TGTGCCAGCACCGAACAGGGGGTTGACTCTGAAGCTTTCTTT

v_gene: TRBV5-1
abundance: -
d_gene: -
j_gene: TRBJ2-7
CDR3aa: CASSKDIFSYEQYF
CDR3nt: TGCGCCAGCAGCAAAGACATTTTCTCCTACGAGCAGTACTTC

v_gene: TRBV20-1
abundance: -
d_gene: TRBD1
j_gene: TRBJ2-7
CDR3aa: CSARDLDRDEQYF
CDR3nt: TGCAGTGCTAGAGACCTAGACAGGGACGAGCAGTACTTC

v_gene: TRBV5-1
abundance: -
d_gene: -
j_gene: TRBJ2-2
CDR3aa: CASSRLEVAGELFF
CDR3nt: TGCGCCAGCTCGAGACTAGAGGTGGCCGGGGAGCTGTTTTTT

v_gene: TRBV7-9
abundance: many
d_gene: TRBD2
j_gene: TRBJ2-1
CDR3aa: CASSLALAEYNEQFF
CDR3nt: TGTGCCAGCAGCTTAGCCCTAGCGGAGTACAATGAGCAGTTCTTC

v_gene: TRBV29-1
abundance: -
d_gene: -
j_gene: TRBJ2-7
CDR3aa: CSVWGTSYEQYF
CDR3nt: TGCAGCGTTTGGGGCACCTCCTACGAGCAGTACTTC

v_gene: TRBV2
abundance: few
d_gene: TRBD1
j_gene: TRBJ2-5
CDR3aa: CASRRDSQETQYF
CDR3nt: TGTGCCAGCAGGAGGGACAGCCAAGAGACCCAGTACTTC

v_gene: TRBV6-5
abundance: few
d_gene: -
j_gene: TRBJ1-4
CDR3aa: CASSYSGRSATNEKLFF
CDR3nt: TGTGCCAGCAGTTACTCGGGCAGGAGTGCAACTAATGAAAAACTGTTTTTT

v_gene: TRBV30
abundance: -
d_gene: -
j_gene: TRBJ2-1
CDR3aa: CAWRRHGGLTFF
CDR3nt: TGTGCCTGGAGGCGACACGGGGGGCTTACGTTCTTC

v_gene: TRBV7-2
abundance: few
d_gene: -
j_gene: TRBJ2-3
CDR3aa: CASSLVGRGLTDTQYF
CDR3nt: TGTGCCAGCAGCTTAGTGGGACGTGGGCTCACAGATACGCAGTATTTT

v_gene: TRBV28
abundance: -
d_gene: -
j_gene: TRBJ2-5
CDR3aa: CASSSDSSLVDFLQETQYF
CDR3nt: TGTGCCAGCAGTTCAGACAGCTCACTTGTTGATTTTTTACAAGAGACCCAGTACTTC